This entry is about one T cell receptor (beta chain). The V gene's germline CDR1 is SGHRS and CDR2 YFSETQ. The CDR3 loop spans 15 amino acids. V lost 0 bases and J 10 bases, leaving 19 bases between the germline ends. This specimen belongs to a study of blood T cell repertoires in COVID-19. On the study more broadly: Sites across the United States, Italy and Spain contributed samples from acute and convalescent COVID-19. PBMCs, B-cell-depleted T cells, or T cells were the source of the cDNA or gDNA that made up the material.

In the original workflow: Estimates of nucleated cell counts were drawn from the amplification of reference gene primers. Generated by immunoSEQ multiplex PCR, the TCRdb table keeps only in-frame clones and is missing some. D and trimming come from the DNA, and the V and J calls and clone size come from that table. The table shows about 240,000 clones, with 75% to 85% occurring only once. The sequenced material came from peripheral blood. The sequence was collected from a human donor in a cohort sampled during active COVID-19. The rearrangement joins TRBV5-1 to TRBJ1-1, with D tentatively TRBD1 (6 bases). The chain's CDR3 is CASSLVGGPQVGAFF. The CDR3 DNA sequence: TGCGCCAGCAGCTTGGTTGGGGGCCCCCAGGTTGGAGCTTTCTTT.